The rows below give T cell receptor beta chains drawn from one sample of a study of T cell clonotyping in hematopoietic cell transplantation. The method was immunoSEQ multiplex PCR; TCRdb's version includes in-frame clones alone and lacks a portion of them. The data contain some 49,000 clones, 65% to 90% of them singletons. Sequencing was performed on peripheral blood mononuclear cells, taken before stem cell transplant. These receptor sequences come from a man between 60 and 70 years old with biphenotypic leukemia. Some clones in this sample may be carry-over from other donors' samples. Each CDR3 is given with its conserved first and last residue. A D gene is named only where the DNA matches it firmly. Some rows have no size entry. The others give once, few or many, or a class for an expanded clone.

abundance,len,v_gene,d_gene,j_gene,CDR3nt,CDR3aa
.,15,TRBV5-1,TRBD1,TRBJ2-7,TGCGCCAGCAGCTCATGGACAGGGGACTCCTACGAGCAGTACTTC,CASSSWTGDSYEQYF
.,16,TRBV30,.,TRBJ1-5,TGTGCCTGGAGTCCTTATTCAGGGTTGAACAATCAGCCCCAGCATTTT,CAWSPYSGLNNQPQHF
.,15,TRBV11-2,.,TRBJ2-3,TGTGCCAGCAGCTTGGTGGGTGGGAGGACAGATACGCAGTATTTT,CASSLVGGRTDTQYF
.,13,TRBV5-1,TRBD2,TRBJ2-5,TGCGCCAGCAGCGAGCGGGGTGTGGGGACCCAGTACTTC,CASSERGVGTQYF
.,14,TRBV4-2,.,TRBJ2-3,TGTGCCAGCAGCCAAGCTTCTCGGACAGATACGCAGTATTTT,CASSQASRTDTQYF
.,14,TRBV9,.,TRBJ1-1,TGTGCCAGCAGCCTCCTTACGGGAGACACTGAAGCTTTCTTT,CASSLLTGDTEAFF
once,14,TRBV11-2,.,TRBJ1-1,TGTGCCAGCAGCTCCGAGACCCGTAGGGCTGAAGCTTTCTTT,CASSSETRRAEAFF
few,15,TRBV7-2,.,TRBJ2-5,TGTGCCAGCAGCCCCCCGGGGGAGATTATAAAGACCCAGTACTTC,CASSPPGEIIKTQYF
.,14,TRBV19,.,TRBJ1-5,TGTGCCAGTAGTATAGGGGGCAGCAATCAGCCCCAGCATTTT,CASSIGGSNQPQHF
.,13,TRBV10-1,.,TRBJ2-1,TGCGCCAGCAGTGAAAAGGTTGGAGGAAAGCAGTTCTTC,CASSEKVGGKQFF
.,15,TRBV28,.,TRBJ1-5,TGTGCCAGCAGATCCGTGGGGGGATGGGATCAGCCCCAGCATTTT,CASRSVGGWDQPQHF
.,13,TRBV28,.,TRBJ2-7,TGTGCCAGCAGTTCGGGACCCCGCGGGGAGCAGTACTTC,CASSSGPRGEQYF
.,15,TRBV10-3,TRBD2,TRBJ2-5,TGTGCCATCAGTGAGTCGACTAGCGTGCAAGAGACCCAGTACTTC,CAISESTSVQETQYF
.,12,TRBV5-1,.,TRBJ2-3,TGCGCCAGCAGCGTCCCGGGGGATACGCAGTATTTT,CASSVPGDTQYF
.,14,TRBV28,TRBD1,TRBJ1-5,TGTGCCAGCAGTCGATACAGGGGGAATCAGCCCCAGCATTTT,CASSRYRGNQPQHF
.,16,TRBV5-6,.,TRBJ2-6,TGTGCCAGCAGCGGGTGGGGCCTGGCTGGGGCCAACGTCCTGACTTTC,CASSGWGLAGANVLTF
.,17,TRBV9,TRBD1,TRBJ2-7,TGTGCCAGCAGCACCGACAGGGGTGGCGGGCCCTCCTACGAGCAGTACTTC,CASSTDRGGGPSYEQYF
.,13,TRBV11-2,.,TRBJ2-5,TGTGCCAGCAGCTTCAGGGGTTCAGAGACCCAGTACTTC,CASSFRGSETQYF
.,15,TRBV4-2,.,TRBJ2-7,TGTGCCAGCAGCCCCCGCGGAGGGGCCTCCTACGAGCAGTACTTC,CASSPRGGASYEQYF
.,16,TRBV5-1,.,TRBJ2-6,TGCGCCAGCTGGAGGGACAGCACGGCTGGGGCCAACGTCCTGACTTTC,CASWRDSTAGANVLTF
.,15,TRBV5-4,.,TRBJ2-5,TGTGCCAGCAGCGCACTCCCGGGGGTCCAAGAGACCCAGTACTTC,CASSALPGVQETQYF
.,13,TRBV7-6,.,TRBJ2-5,TGTGCCAGCAGTCACAGGGTCCAAGAGACCCAGTACTTC,CASSHRVQETQYF
.,13,TRBV5-1,TRBD1,TRBJ1-2,TGCGCCAGCCGCCCGGGACAGGGGGACGGCTACACCTTC,CASRPGQGDGYTF
.,15,TRBV7-9,TRBD1,TRBJ2-7,TGTGCCAGCAGCACGCGGACAGGGGGGGACTACGAGCAGTACTTC,CASSTRTGGDYEQYF
few,14,TRBV5-4,.,TRBJ1-3,TGTGCCAGCAACCAACAGGGTGCTGGAAACACCATATATTTT,CASNQQGAGNTIYF
.,15,TRBV5-1,.,TRBJ2-2,TGCGCCAGCAGCCCCCTCTCCACTAACACCGGGGAGCTGTTTTTT,CASSPLSTNTGELFF
.,13,TRBV4-1,.,TRBJ1-1,TGCGCCAGCTCACAAGGGCAAATCACTGAAGCTTTCTTT,CASSQGQITEAFF
.,15,TRBV27,.,TRBJ2-5,TGTGCCAGCAGTTCCCCAGGGGAGGCTACGGAGACCCAGTACTTC,CASSSPGEATETQYF
once,15,TRBV4-2,.,TRBJ2-2,TGTGCCAGCAGCCAGGGAGACTCCCGGGGGGGGGAGCTGTTTTTT,CASSQGDSRGGELFF
few,14,TRBV6-5,.,TRBJ1-2,TGTGCCAGCAGTTACTCTCCAGGCCGGCGAGGCTACACCTTC,CASSYSPGRRGYTF
.,18,TRBV11-2,.,TRBJ2-1,TGTGCCAGCAGCCCAGCGAAGAGGAGAATGGAGTACTACAATGAGCAGTTCTTC,CASSPAKRRMEYYNEQFF
.,15,TRBV7-5,.,TRBJ2-5,TGTGCCAGAAGCCCCAGCGGGAGGGGGGGAGAGACCCAGTACTTC,CARSPSGRGGETQYF
.,12,TRBV9,.,TRBJ2-3,TGTGCCAGCAGCTATAGCACAGATACGCAGTATTTT,CASSYSTDTQYF
.,16,TRBV10-3,.,TRBJ2-6,TGTGCCATCAGTGTCTTCGGAGGCTCCGGGGCCAACGTCCTGACTTTC,CAISVFGGSGANVLTF
once,12,TRBV7-9,.,TRBJ2-1,TGTGCCAGCAGCTTAGCGCTGGGGGAGCAGTTCTTC,CASSLALGEQFF
.,11,TRBV20-1,.,TRBJ2-1,TGCAGTGCTAGGCCTGGAACAAAGCAGTTCTTC,CSARPGTKQFF
.,16,TRBV7-9,TRBD2,TRBJ2-1,TGTGCCAGCAGCTCACCGACTAGCGGGAGGGACAATGAGCAGTTCTTC,CASSSPTSGRDNEQFF
.,14,TRBV19,TRBD1,TRBJ1-1,TGTGCCAGTAGAGATGACAGGGCGGGCACTGAAGCTTTCTTT,CASRDDRAGTEAFF
.,12,TRBV7-3,.,TRBJ2-5,TGTGCCAGCAGCTCACCGGGAGAGACCCAGTACTTC,CASSSPGETQYF
.,13,TRBV5-6,.,TRBJ2-7,TGTGCCAGCAGCTTGGCCGCAGGGCGGGAGCAGTACTTC,CASSLAAGREQYF
once,15,TRBV9,.,TRBJ1-3,TGTGCCAGCAGCGTAGGAGGGACAACTGGAAACACCATATATTTT,CASSVGGTTGNTIYF
.,16,TRBV27,.,TRBJ1-5,TGTGCCAGCAGCCCGCAGGCCCAATATAGCAATCAGCCCCAGCATTTT,CASSPQAQYSNQPQHF
few,18,TRBV28,.,TRBJ1-2,TGTGCCAGCAGTTTATTAGGGACTCTACCGTCGGGTAACTATGGCTACACCTTC,CASSLLGTLPSGNYGYTF
.,16,TRBV5-4,.,TRBJ1-3,TGTGCCAGCAGCTTGGGGGGGACCATCACAGGAAACACCATATATTTT,CASSLGGTITGNTIYF
.,14,TRBV5-1,TRBD1,TRBJ2-7,TGCGCCAGCAGGCCGGACAGGAACTCCTACGAGCAGTACTTC,CASRPDRNSYEQYF
.,16,TRBV7-3,TRBD2,TRBJ2-2,TGTGCCAGCAGCTTACTTCCAGCGGGAGTGTCCGGGGAGCTGTTTTTT,CASSLLPAGVSGELFF
.,16,TRBV6-6,.,TRBJ1-2,TGTGCCAGCAGCCCCAGGTCCATGGTTGGATTGCATGGCTACACCTTC,CASSPRSMVGLHGYTF
.,15,TRBV5-5,.,TRBJ2-7,TGTGCCAGCAGCTTGTTCCGGGTTCGGGAATACGAGCAGTACTTC,CASSLFRVREYEQYF
.,13,TRBV2,.,TRBJ2-2,TGTGCCAGCAGTGGGCTTAACACCGGGGAGCTGTTTTTT,CASSGLNTGELFF
.,14,TRBV6-5,.,TRBJ2-4,TGTGCCAGCAGTTCTATACGGGACATGAACATTCAGTACTTC,CASSSIRDMNIQYF
.,13,TRBV2,.,TRBJ2-1,TGTGCCAGCAGTGAAATGGGCCTGGGTGAGCAGTTCTTC,CASSEMGLGEQFF
once,14,TRBV9,TRBD1,TRBJ2-5,TGTGCCAGCAGCCTTGGGACAGGGTTAGAGACCCAGTACTTC,CASSLGTGLETQYF
.,14,TRBV6-1,TRBD2,TRBJ2-5,TGTGCCAGCATCAGACGGGAGGAGGGGGAGACCCAGTACTTC,CASIRREEGETQYF
.,17,TRBV16,TRBD1,TRBJ1-5,TGTGCCAGCAGCCTAACGGGGGAGACAGGGGTCCGTCAGCCCCAGCATTTT,CASSLTGETGVRQPQHF
.,17,TRBV27,.,TRBJ2-3,TGTGCCAGCGGCACCGGGGGGGCAGGGGGTTATCGGGATACGCAGTATTTT,CASGTGGAGGYRDTQYF
.,13,TRBV6-5,.,TRBJ1-2,TGTGCCAGCAGTTACAACAGGGTGGATGGCTACACCTTC,CASSYNRVDGYTF
once,13,TRBV30,TRBD1,TRBJ1-2,TGTGCCTGGAGTACCACGACAGGGAGCGGCTACACCTTC,CAWSTTTGSGYTF
.,14,TRBV2,.,TRBJ2-7,TGTGCCAGCATATTGGACAGCCTCTCCTACGAGCAGTACTTC,CASILDSLSYEQYF
.,16,TRBV5-6,TRBD1,TRBJ1-2,TGTGCCAGCAGCTTGGCCGGGACAGGAATTAACTATGGCTACACCTTC,CASSLAGTGINYGYTF
.,15,TRBV7-2,TRBD2,TRBJ2-3,TGTGCCAGCCTCCGGTACGCGACTAGCCCAGATACGCAGTATTTT,CASLRYATSPDTQYF